Shown below are 8 T cell receptor beta chains from a single sample sequenced in a study of blood T cells in healthy people across ages. For the second PCR, which ran for roughly 7 to 11 cycles, a sample-barcoded 5' primer and a J-beta primer mix were used. MiXCR, applied by TCRdb to the 5' RACE reads, yields one record per CDR3 protein. The sample consists of hundreds of thousands of distinct CDR3 sequences, about 42% of them appearing once. What was sequenced was blood. The receptors shown here come from a man between 60 and 75 years old in good health.

The genes are TRBV12-3 or TRBV12-4 and TRBJ1-2; D remains unclear. The CDR3 runs to 12 residues. The V gene lost 7 bases and the J gene lost 2 bases, with 8 bases spanning the gap. CDR3 amino acids: CASKGINYGYTF. As DNA, the CDR3 is TGTGCCAGCAAAGGGATCAACTATGGCTACACCTTC.

The V call is TRBV6-2 or TRBV6-3, the J call TRBJ2-1; TRBD2 might be the D (5 bases). V was shortened by 5 bases and J by 1 base, with 12 bases between the two germline ends. Germline CDR1 MNHEY, CDR2 SVGEGT. CDR3 length: 15 residues. The CDR3 DNA sequence: TGTGCCAGCAGTCCTCTAGCCCTGTCCTACAATGAGCAGTTCTTC. Protein: CASSPLALSYNEQFF.

V is TRBV12-3 or TRBV12-4 and J is TRBJ2-5; D unresolved. The ends were cut back, 8 bases at V and 5 bases at J, with 9 bases in the middle. CDR3 length: 11 amino acids. The CDR3 bases are TGTGCCAGCGGGGTCAGGGAGACCCAGTACTTC. Translated, it gives CASGVRETQYF.

This clonotype was observed at least ten times. The CDR3 protein is CASSPGGGTDTQYF. Written as DNA, the CDR3 is TGTGCCAGCAGCCCCGGGGGGGGCACAGATACGCAGTATTTT. V usage is TRBV7-2 and J usage is TRBJ2-3, with 8 bases fitting TRBD2. The trim removed 5 bases at V and 1 base at J, leaving 2 bases unmatched. The germline gives CDR1 SGHTA, CDR2 FQGNSA. This CDR3 is 14 amino acids long. The entire variable domain, with the rest obtained from reference TRBV7-2 and TRBJ2-3, is as follows: GAGVSQSPSNKVTEKGKDVELRCDPISGHTALYWYRQSLGQGLEFLIYFQGNSAPDKSGLPSDRFSAERTGGSVSTLTIQRTQQEDSAVYLCASSPGGGTDTQYFGPGTRLTVL.

This chain connects TRBV20-1 to TRBJ1-3; 9 bases agree with TRBD1. The CDR3 sequence is 16 residues long. The V segment lost 2 bases and the J segment 0 bases; nucleotides outside the gene matches: 5. CDR1 DFQATT and CDR2 SNEGSKA come from the germline V gene (reference sequence). CDR3 protein: CSARRGQGNSGNTIYF. As DNA, the CDR3 is TGCAGTGCTAGAAGGGGACAGGGTAACTCTGGAAACACCATATATTTT.

This clonotype was counted a single time. The rearrangement links TRBV27 to TRBJ1-5; D remains unclear. Germline V gene lookup returns CDR1 MNHEY and CDR2 SMNVEV (reference sequence). Deletions cut 5 bases from V and 5 bases from J, with 10 bases between. The CDR3 totals 13 residues. This CDR3 is CASSGVRDQPQHF. CDR3 nucleotide sequence: TGTGCCAGCAGTGGGGTAAGGGATCAGCCCCAGCATTTT.

The chain is built from TRBV4-3 and TRBJ2-3; a possible D gene is TRBD2 (7 bases). There are 17 residues in the CDR3. V was clipped by 4 bases and J by 2 bases, with 19 bases between them. CDR1 is LGHNA, CDR2 YSLEER, per germline. The CDR3 here is CASSRRTAGASTDTQYF. CDR3 nucleotides: TGCGCCAGCAGCCGAAGGACTGCGGGGGCTTCCACAGATACGCAGTATTTT.

The chain joins TRBV7-3 to TRBJ2-1, with a weak D call TRBD2 (5 bases). The germline V gene has CDR1 SGHTA and CDR2 FQGTGA. The CDR3 length is 13 residues. Trimming stripped 3 bases from V and 6 bases from J, with 9 bases between. CDR3: CASSFSGTNEQFF. In DNA form, the CDR3 reads TGTGCCAGCAGCTTTTCGGGAACCAATGAGCAGTTCTTC. The variable domain in full, completed from reference TRBV7-3 and TRBJ2-1, reads GAGVSQTPSNKVTEKGKYVELRCDPISGHTALYWYRQSLGQGPEFLIYFQGTGAADDSGLPNDRFFAVRPEGSVSTLKIQRTERGDSAVYLCASSFSGTNEQFFGPGTRLTVL.